The source of this T cell receptor (beta chain) is a study of patients and donors after allogeneic stem cell transplantation. Trimming shortened V by 2 bases and J by 17 bases, and 10 bases separated the two germline ends. The CDR3 has 11 residues. Germline V gene sequence: CDR1 MNHEY, CDR2 SVGEGT. This clonotype was observed a few times. A single record per CDR3 protein comes from TCRdb applying MiXCR to the RT-PCR reads. This table has about 960,000 distinct CDR3 sequences, about 20% appearing once. The chain recombines TRBV6-2 or TRBV6-3 with TRBJ1-6, with D uncertain. The sample taken for sequencing was blood, either unsorted or a sorted T cell fraction (not recorded which). This receptor was obtained from a human donor who was either an allogeneic HSCT recipient or a stem cell or donor lymphocyte infusion donor (not recorded which). It is not recorded whose cells these are; they may come from a transplant donor. The CDR3, as DNA: TGTGCCAGCAGTTACGTCACGGCTTTCCACTTT. Its protein is CASSYVTAFHF.